One and the same sample provided the 18 T cell receptor beta chains below, sequenced in a study of blood T cell repertoires in COVID-19. The table came from immunoSEQ multiplex PCR; TCRdb's copy has only in-frame clones and leaves some out. Among 200,000 to 300,000 clones listed, around 84% were seen once. The specimen was peripheral blood. The origin of the receptors is a man aged 60-69 years with acute or convalescent COVID-19.

This clone was seen more than once but under ten times. V and J are TRBV5-1 and TRBJ2-1; maybe TRBD2 (6 bases). CDR1 is SGHRS and CDR2 is YFSETQ in the germline V gene. Trimming stripped 3 bases from V and 0 bases from J, with 13 bases between. The CDR3 consists of 16 residues. The CDR3 region has the DNA TGCGCCAGCAGCTCCGGGGGAGACAGCTCCTACAATGAGCAGTTCTTC. Translated, it gives CASSSGGDSSYNEQFF.

Comment on this clone: The conserved closing phenylalanine or tryptophan is absent in this CDR3, likely reflecting a read error. The DNA is omitted, as the CDR3 cannot be located on it reliably, and the CDR3 follows TCRdb's listing. The genes are TRBV7-2 and TRBJ1-2. Germline V gene lookup returns CDR1 SGHTA and CDR2 FQGNSA. The CDR3 sequence runs 13 residues, both termini included. CDR3 protein: CASSLSLVLTMTI.

The V gene is TRBV18, the J gene TRBJ1-2; D is undetermined. Trimming took 2 bases from V and 7 from J, leaving 11 bases between them. CDR3 size: 13 residues. From germline, CDR1 is KGHSH and CDR2 LQKENI. The CDR3 coding sequence is TGTGCCAGCTCACCAAGGGTCGAGGGTGGCTACACCTTC. It yields the protein CASSPRVEGGYTF.

The chain carries TRBV28 and TRBJ1-6; D unclear. The CDR3 sequence is 15 residues long. The V end lost 3 bases, the J end lost 4 bases, and 10 bases lay between the germline ends. Germline assignment: CDR1 MDHEN and CDR2 SYDVKM. The CDR3 DNA sequence: TGTGCCAGCAGTTTTGTCGGTGCATATAATTCACCCCTCCACTTT. This encodes CASSFVGAYNSPLHF.

The CDR3 nucleotides read TGTGCCACCAGCCGAATACAGGGCAGGAGCTACGAGCAGTACTTC. This translates into CATSRIQGRSYEQYF. The chain has TRBV15 and TRBJ2-7; maybe TRBD1 (6 bases). This CDR3 is built from 15 residues. Looked up from germline, CDR1 is LNHNV and CDR2 is YYDKDF (reference sequence). V dropped 5 bases and J dropped 3 bases, with 17 bases sitting between them.

This chain connects TRBV7-8 to TRBJ2-1; 11 bases align to TRBD2. Germline loops: CDR1 SGHVS, CDR2 FQNEAQ. Germline trimming cut 4 bases from V and 5 bases from J; bases unmatched to any gene: 4. CDR3 length: 15 amino acids. In DNA, the CDR3 is TGTGCCAGCAGCTCCGGGACTAGCGGAAACAATGAGCAGTTCTTC. This encodes CASSSGTSGNNEQFF.

The chain employs TRBV5-1 and TRBJ2-6; the match to TRBD1 covers 7 bases. CDR1 is SGHRS, CDR2 YFSETQ, per germline. The CDR3 consists of 17 residues. V was clipped by 3 bases and J by 0 bases; unmatched bases: 6. CDR3 sequence reads: CASSWDSLSSGANVLTF. The CDR3 DNA reads as TGCGCCAGCAGCTGGGACAGCCTAAGCTCTGGGGCCAACGTCCTGACTTTC.

The rearrangement uses TRBV4-3 and TRBJ2-7, with D perhaps matching TRBD1 (5 bases). The CDR3 loop spans 15 amino acids. Germline CDR1 and CDR2: LGHNA and YSLEER. V gave up 3 bases and J gave up 3 bases, with 15 bases separating them. CDR3 loop: CASSQGSTVFYEQYF. The CDR3 coding sequence is TGCGCCAGCAGCCAGGGGTCGACAGTTTTCTACGAGCAGTACTTC.

The rearrangement joins TRBV28 to TRBJ1-2; 10 nucleotides line up with TRBD1. The trim removed 5 bases at V and 7 bases at J, leaving 10 bases unmatched. There are 15 residues in the CDR3. From germline, CDR1 is MDHEN and CDR2 SYDVKM. The DNA for the CDR3 is TGTGCCAGCAGTACGACCGGGACAGGGGTTGTTGGCTACACCTTC. This encodes CASSTTGTGVVGYTF.

This clone is a singleton in its sample. J is TRBJ2-2 and V is TRBV7-8; D call uncertain. V lost 1 base and J 3 bases, leaving 9 bases between the germline ends. The CDR3 is 15 amino acids. Germline loops: CDR1 SGHVS, CDR2 FQNEAQ. The CDR3: CASSLGATHTGELFF. DNA of the CDR3: TGTGCCAGCAGCTTAGGGGCAACTCACACCGGGGAGCTGTTTTTT.

As for this clone: Compared with germline, one end of the junction differs, possibly owing to a read error. The chain recombines TRBV7-2 with TRBJ2-1, with TRBD2 matching 10 bases. Germline V gene lookup returns CDR1 SGHTA and CDR2 FQGNSA. The CDR3 totals 17 residues. The CDR3 DNA sequence: TGTGCCAGCAGATTAGGGCGAGCGGGAGGGCACGGCAATGAGCAGTTCTTC. It yields the protein CASRLGRAGGHGNEQFF.

The V and J genes are TRBV7-3 and TRBJ2-3, with D possibly being TRBD2 (6 bases). The V gene's germline CDR1 is SGHTA and CDR2 FQGTGA. The ends were cut back, 1 base at V and 1 base at J, with 9 bases in the middle. The CDR3 totals 15 residues. CDR3 sequence (DNA): TGTGCCAGCAGCTTAAAATCGGGGGGCACAGATACGCAGTATTTT. Encoded protein: CASSLKSGGTDTQYF.

This clone was observed a few times. The chain uses TRBV5-4 and TRBJ2-7; TRBD1 aligns across 10 bases. The V gene end was trimmed by 4 bases and the J gene end by 4 bases; junction bases not matched to a gene: 8. Per the germline V gene, CDR1 is SGHNT and CDR2 is YYREEE (reference sequence). This CDR3 is built from 15 residues. The CDR3 nucleotides read TGTGCCAGCAGCCACTCGGACAGGGGGAATTACGAGCAGTACTTC. Amino acid sequence: CASSHSDRGNYEQYF.

The rearrangement links TRBV30 to TRBJ2-1; the match to TRBD1 covers 7 bases. CDR3 length: 15 residues. Germline CDR1 is GTSNPN and CDR2 is SVGIG (reference sequence). Trimming took 4 bases from V and 0 from J; bases not matched to a gene: 6. DNA of the CDR3: TGTGCCTGGAAGATTGGGGACAGCTCCTACAATGAGCAGTTCTTC. Protein sequence: CAWKIGDSSYNEQFF.

V usage is TRBV18 and J usage is TRBJ2-7; 10 bases are shared with TRBD1. This CDR3 is built from 18 residues. Germline V gives CDR1 KGHSH, CDR2 LQKENI. The J segment lost 2 bases and the V segment lost 2 bases, leaving 12 bases of the junction unmatched. The CDR3 region is CASSPGPGQGRGAYEQYF. CDR3 coding DNA: TGTGCCAGCTCACCAGGTCCGGGACAGGGGAGAGGGGCCTACGAGCAGTACTTC.

The CDR3 is CASSTNWGAGTEAFF. CDR3 nucleotide sequence: TGTGCCAGTTCTACGAATTGGGGAGCAGGCACTGAAGCTTTCTTT. The rearrangement links TRBV19 to TRBJ1-1; D is uncertain. CDR3 size: 15 residues. V lost 8 bases to trimming and J lost 4 bases, with 20 bases between them. Germline V gene sequence: CDR1 LNHDA, CDR2 SQIVND (reference sequence).

The chain recombines TRBV7-8 with TRBJ1-2; a weak D match, TRBD1 (6 bases). The CDR3 has 16 residues. The ends were cut back, 6 bases at V and 5 bases at J, with 22 bases in the middle. CDR1 is SGHVS and CDR2 is FQNEAQ in the germline V gene. Here the CDR3 reads CASRRGQGPETYGYTF. The DNA for the CDR3 is TGTGCCAGCAGGCGGGGGCAGGGCCCTGAAACATATGGCTACACCTTC.

The V and J genes are TRBV4-1 and TRBJ1-4; a possible D gene is TRBD1 (6 bases). V lost 0 bases, J lost 5 bases, and 7 bases lay in between. The CDR3 length is 14 residues. Germline CDR1 and CDR2: MGHRA and YSYEKL. CDR3 sequence: CASSQDGTNEKLFF. Here the CDR3 DNA reads TGCGCCAGCAGCCAAGATGGGACAAATGAAAAACTGTTTTTT.